What follows describes a single TCR beta chain. Sequencing used immunoSEQ multiplex PCR; TCRdb keeps in-frame clones, though not all of them. The repertoire holds nearly 110,000 clones, 70% to 75% seen once, with roughly 0.86% in the top ten. This entry is derived from a study of blood T cell repertoires in COVID-19. With 0 bases removed from V and 7 bases from J, the gap between germline ends came to 12 bases. The germline CDR1 and CDR2 sequences are LGHDT and YNNKEL (reference sequence). The CDR3 is 14 amino acids. This sequence originates from a human donor with acute or convalescent COVID-19. The donor label of this sample is uncertain. Sequencing was carried out using peripheral blood. The chain uses TRBV3-1 (or the pseudogene TRBV3-2) and TRBJ2-5; D ambiguous. The CDR3 DNA is TGTGCCAGCAGCCAAGATTACCGGGTGGGGACCCAGTACTTC. This codes for CASSQDYRVGTQYF.